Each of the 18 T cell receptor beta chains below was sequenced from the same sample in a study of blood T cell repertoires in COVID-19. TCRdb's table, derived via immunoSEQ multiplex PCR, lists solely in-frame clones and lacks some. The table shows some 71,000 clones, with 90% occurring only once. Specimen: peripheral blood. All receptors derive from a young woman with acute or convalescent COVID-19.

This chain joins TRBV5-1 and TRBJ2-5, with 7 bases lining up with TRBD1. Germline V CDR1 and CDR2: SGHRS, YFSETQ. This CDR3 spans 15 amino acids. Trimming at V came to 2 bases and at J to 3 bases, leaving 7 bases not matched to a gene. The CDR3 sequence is CASSLRQGSEETQYF. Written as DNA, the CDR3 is TGCGCCAGCAGCTTAAGACAGGGAAGCGAAGAGACCCAGTACTTC.

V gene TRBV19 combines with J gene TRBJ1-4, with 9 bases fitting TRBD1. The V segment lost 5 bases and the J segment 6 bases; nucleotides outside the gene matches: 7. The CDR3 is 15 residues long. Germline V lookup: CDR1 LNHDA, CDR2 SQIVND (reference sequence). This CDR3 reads CASSGQQGAYEKLFF. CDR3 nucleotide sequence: TGTGCCAGTAGTGGTCAACAGGGGGCTTATGAAAAACTGTTTTTT.

Here the CDR3 DNA reads TGTGCCAGCAGCCCGACTAGCGGCACCGGGGAGCTGTTTTTT. Amino acid sequence: CASSPTSGTGELFF. This rearrangement joins TRBV7-9 to TRBJ2-2; 9 bases agree with TRBD2. CDR3 size: 14 residues. V dropped 5 bases and J dropped 4; count of bases not matched to a gene: 2. Germline lookup yields CDR1 SEHNR and CDR2 FQNEAQ (reference sequence).

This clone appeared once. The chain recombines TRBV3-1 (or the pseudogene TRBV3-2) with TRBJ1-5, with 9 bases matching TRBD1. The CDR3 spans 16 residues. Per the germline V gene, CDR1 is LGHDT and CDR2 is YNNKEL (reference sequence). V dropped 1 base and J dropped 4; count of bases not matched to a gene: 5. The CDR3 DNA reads TGTGCCAGCAGCCAAGGAGCCGGGACAGGGAATCAGCCCCAGCATTTT. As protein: CASSQGAGTGNQPQHF.

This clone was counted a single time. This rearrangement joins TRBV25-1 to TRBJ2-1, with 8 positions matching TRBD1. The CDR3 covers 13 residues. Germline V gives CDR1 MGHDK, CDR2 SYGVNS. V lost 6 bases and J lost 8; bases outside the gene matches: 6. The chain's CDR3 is CASRDRVVDEQFF. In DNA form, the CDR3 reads TGTGCCAGCAGGGACAGGGTCGTGGATGAGCAGTTCTTC.

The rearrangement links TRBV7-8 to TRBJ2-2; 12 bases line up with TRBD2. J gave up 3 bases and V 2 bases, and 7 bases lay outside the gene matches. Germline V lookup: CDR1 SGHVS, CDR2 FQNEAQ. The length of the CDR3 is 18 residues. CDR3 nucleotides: TGTGCCAGCAGCTTAAGATGGACTAGCGGGACAGACACCGGGGAGCTGTTTTTT. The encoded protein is CASSLRWTSGTDTGELFF.

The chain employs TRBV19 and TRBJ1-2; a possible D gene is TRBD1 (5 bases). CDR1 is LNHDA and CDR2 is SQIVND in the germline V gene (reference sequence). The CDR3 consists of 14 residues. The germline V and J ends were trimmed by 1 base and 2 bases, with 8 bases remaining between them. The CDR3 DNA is TGTGCCAGTAGTATAGTCGGGGGGAACTATGGCTACACCTTC. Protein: CASSIVGGNYGYTF.

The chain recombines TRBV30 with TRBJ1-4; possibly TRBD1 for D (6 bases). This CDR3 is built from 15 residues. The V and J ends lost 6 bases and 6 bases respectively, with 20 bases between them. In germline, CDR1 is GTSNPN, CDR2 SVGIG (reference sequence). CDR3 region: CACSKGGLLDEKLFF. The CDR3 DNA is TGTGCCTGTTCGAAGGGGGGGCTGCTGGATGAAAAACTGTTTTTT. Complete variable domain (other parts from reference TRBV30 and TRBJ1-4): SQTIHQWPATLVQPVGSPLSLECTVEGTSNPNLYWYRQAAGRGLQLLFYSVGIGQISSEVPQNLSASRPQDRQFILSSKKLLLSDSGFYLCACSKGGLLDEKLFFGSGTQLSVL.

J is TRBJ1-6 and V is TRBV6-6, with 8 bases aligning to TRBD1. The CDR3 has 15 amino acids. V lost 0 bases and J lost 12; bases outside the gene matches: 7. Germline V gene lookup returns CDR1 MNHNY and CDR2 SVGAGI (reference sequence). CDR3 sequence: CASSYSFQGQVPLHF. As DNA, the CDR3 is TGTGCCAGCAGTTACTCATTCCAGGGACAGGTACCCCTCCACTTT.

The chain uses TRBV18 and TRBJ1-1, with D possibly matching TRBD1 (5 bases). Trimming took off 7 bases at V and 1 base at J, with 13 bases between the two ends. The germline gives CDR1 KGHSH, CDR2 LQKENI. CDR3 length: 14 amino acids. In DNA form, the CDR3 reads TGTGCCAGCTATGGACAAAAGACGAACACTGAAGCTTTCTTT. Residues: CASYGQKTNTEAFF.

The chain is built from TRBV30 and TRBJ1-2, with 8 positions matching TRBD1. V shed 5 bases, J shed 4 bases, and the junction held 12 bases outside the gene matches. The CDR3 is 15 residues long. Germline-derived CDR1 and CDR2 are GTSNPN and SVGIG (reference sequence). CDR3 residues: CAWRARGQSGYGYTF. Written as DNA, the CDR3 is TGTGCCTGGCGGGCCAGGGGGCAGTCAGGCTATGGCTACACCTTC.

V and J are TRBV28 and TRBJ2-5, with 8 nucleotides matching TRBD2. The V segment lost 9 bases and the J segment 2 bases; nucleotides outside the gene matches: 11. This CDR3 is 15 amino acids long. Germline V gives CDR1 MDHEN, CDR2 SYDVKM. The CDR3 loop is CASSRSGGLQETQYF. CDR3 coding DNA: TGTGCCAGTAGTCGGAGCGGGGGCCTACAAGAGACCCAGTACTTC.

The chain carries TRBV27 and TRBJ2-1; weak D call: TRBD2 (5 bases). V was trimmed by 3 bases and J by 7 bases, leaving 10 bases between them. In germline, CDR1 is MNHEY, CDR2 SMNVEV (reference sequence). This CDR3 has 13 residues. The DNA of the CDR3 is TGTGCCAGCAGTTTTTCTAGCAAAAATGAGCAGTTCTTC. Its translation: CASSFSSKNEQFF.

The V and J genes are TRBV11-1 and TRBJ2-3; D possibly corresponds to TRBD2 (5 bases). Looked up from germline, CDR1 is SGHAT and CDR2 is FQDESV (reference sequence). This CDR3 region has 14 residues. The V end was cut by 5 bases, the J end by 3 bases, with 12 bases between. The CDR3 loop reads CASSLDSRTDTQYF. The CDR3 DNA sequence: TGTGCCAGCAGCCTGGACTCCCGAACAGATACGCAGTATTTT.

The CDR3 coding sequence is TGTGCCATCAGTGAGTCGATTACTAGCGGGAAAAATGAGCAGTTCTTC. This translates into CAISESITSGKNEQFF. The chain recombines TRBV10-3 with TRBJ2-1; 10 positions match TRBD2. The V and J ends lost 0 bases and 7 bases, in that order; junction bases with no gene match: 6. Germline CDR1 and CDR2: ENHRY and SYGVKD. The CDR3 runs 16 residues.

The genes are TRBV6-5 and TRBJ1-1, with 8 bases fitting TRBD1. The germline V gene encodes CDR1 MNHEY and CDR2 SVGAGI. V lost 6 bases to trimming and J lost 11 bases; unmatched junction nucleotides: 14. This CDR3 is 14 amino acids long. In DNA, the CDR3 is TGTGCCAGCAGAATTATAACAGGGGGTTCCGACGCTTTCTTT. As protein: CASRIITGGSDAFF.

In nucleotides, the CDR3 is TGCGCCAGCAGCGGCTTAGCGGGGGGCCCCAATGAGCAGTTCTTC. Translated, it gives CASSGLAGGPNEQFF. The rearrangement links TRBV5-1 to TRBJ2-1, with 10 bases matching TRBD2. CDR3 size: 15 residues. The V gene's germline CDR1 is SGHRS and CDR2 YFSETQ. V lost 4 bases to trimming and J lost 6 bases; unmatched junction nucleotides: 7. Together with reference TRBV5-1 and TRBJ2-1, the CDR3 gives the full variable domain: KAGVTQTPRYLIKTRGQQVTLSCSPISGHRSVSWYQQTPGQGLQFLFEYFSETQRNKGNFPGRFSGRQFSNSRSEMNVSTLELGDSALYLCASSGLAGGPNEQFFGPGTRLTVL.

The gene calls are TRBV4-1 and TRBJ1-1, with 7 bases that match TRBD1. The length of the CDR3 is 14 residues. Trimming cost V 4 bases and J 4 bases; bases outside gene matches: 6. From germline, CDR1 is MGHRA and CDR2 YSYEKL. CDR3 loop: CASSLHDRATEAFF. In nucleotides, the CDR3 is TGCGCCAGCAGCCTCCACGACAGGGCCACTGAAGCTTTCTTT.